What follows are 28 T cell receptor beta chains derived from one specimen sequenced in a study of blood T cell repertoires in COVID-19. Sequenced by immunoSEQ multiplex PCR; TCRdb stores in-frame clones only, minus some. The sample has some 120,000 clones, roughly nine tenths seen once. Source material: peripheral blood. The receptors here all came from a man in his forties or fifties with active COVID-19.

This chain links TRBV19 with TRBJ1-4, with a possible D match to TRBD1 (6 bases). The V gene's germline CDR1 is LNHDA and CDR2 SQIVND (reference sequence). The CDR3 sequence is 15 residues long. Trimming cost V 3 bases and J 7 bases, with 15 bases left between them. CDR3 loop: CASSIRGGLAEKLFF. DNA of the CDR3: TGTGCCAGTAGTATCCGCGGGGGGCTCGCTGAAAAACTGTTTTTT.

V and J are TRBV11-1 and TRBJ2-5; 9 bases agree with TRBD2. Looked up from germline, CDR1 is SGHAT and CDR2 is FQDESV (reference sequence). The CDR3 consists of 15 residues. Trimming took 1 base from V and 7 from J; bases not matched to a gene: 7. The CDR3: CASSLVARGGWTQYF. The CDR3 DNA reads TGTGCCAGCAGCTTAGTTGCGCGGGGGGGGTGGACCCAGTACTTC. The variable domain in full, completed from reference TRBV11-1 and TRBJ2-5, reads EAEVAQSPRYKITEKSQAVAFWCDPISGHATLYWYRQILGQGPELLVQFQDESVVDDSQLPKDRFSAERLKGVDSTLKIQPAELGDSAMYLCASSLVARGGWTQYFGPGTRLLVL.

The chain is built from TRBV7-2 and TRBJ1-1; TRBD1 aligns across 8 bases. The V and J ends lost 4 bases and 3 bases, in that order; junction bases with no gene match: 4. The CDR3 runs to 14 residues. The germline CDR1 and CDR2 sequences are SGHTA and FQGNSA. CDR3 in amino acids: CASSSGQAHTEAFF. The CDR3 DNA sequence: TGTGCCAGCAGCTCGGGACAGGCGCACACTGAAGCTTTCTTT. The variable domain in full, completed from reference TRBV7-2 and TRBJ1-1, reads GAGVSQSPSNKVTEKGKDVELRCDPISGHTALYWYRQSLGQGLEFLIYFQGNSAPDKSGLPSDRFSAERTGGSVSTLTIQRTQQEDSAVYLCASSSGQAHTEAFFGQGTRLTVV.

V and J are TRBV3-1 (or the pseudogene TRBV3-2) and TRBJ2-1; D might be TRBD1 (7 bases). The length of the CDR3 is 15 residues. With 4 bases removed from V and 4 bases from J, the gap between germline ends came to 14 bases. Germline CDR1 is LGHDT and CDR2 is YNNKEL (reference sequence). CDR3 bases: TGTGCCAGCAGCCCCCGGGGGACAGTATACAATGAGCAGTTCTTC. Translation gives CASSPRGTVYNEQFF.

The chain recombines TRBV3-1 (or the pseudogene TRBV3-2) with TRBJ2-5; 7 nucleotides agree with TRBD1. CDR1 is LGHDT and CDR2 is YNNKEL in the germline V gene (reference sequence). The CDR3 contains 15 residues. The V gene end was trimmed by 0 bases and the J gene end by 8 bases; junction bases not matched to a gene: 9. The CDR3 loop reads CASSQDPQGMGTQYF. In DNA form, the CDR3 reads TGTGCCAGCAGCCAAGACCCACAGGGGATGGGAACCCAGTACTTC.

This clone was detected once. This chain connects TRBV10-3 to TRBJ2-7; 9 positions match TRBD1. The CDR3 sequence is 15 residues long. Germline CDR1 reads ENHRY; CDR2 reads SYGVKD. The V and J ends lost 4 bases and 6 bases, in that order; junction bases with no gene match: 10. CDR3 nucleotide sequence: TGTGCCATCAGTGGAAGAGGACAGGGGATGGCCGAGCAGTACTTC. This sequence encodes CAISGRGQGMAEQYF.

The sample holds one count of this clone. V and J are TRBV2 and TRBJ2-6; D is undetermined. V lost 8 bases to trimming and J lost 8 bases, with 13 bases between them. Germline loops: CDR1 SNHLY, CDR2 FYNNEI. There are 13 residues in the CDR3. The DNA of the CDR3 is TGTGCCAGCGCGGTATTTGTTACCAACGTCCTGACTTTC. Amino acids: CASAVFVTNVLTF.

The chain is built from TRBV11-3 and TRBJ2-1, with D possibly matching TRBD2 (6 bases). CDR3 size: 16 residues. With 9 bases removed from V and 3 bases from J, the gap between germline ends came to 21 bases. Germline loops: CDR1 SGHNT, CDR2 YENEEA. CDR3 in amino acids: CASSKIGTPSYNEQFF. The CDR3 DNA is TGTGCCAGTTCCAAAATCGGGACTCCAAGCTACAATGAGCAGTTCTTC.

The V call is TRBV7-9, the J call TRBJ1-1; tentatively, D is TRBD1 (6 bases). Germline V gene sequence: CDR1 SEHNR, CDR2 FQNEAQ (reference sequence). CDR3 size: 14 residues. V was clipped by 2 bases and J by 4 bases, with 11 bases between them. In DNA, the CDR3 is TGTGCCAGCAGCTTACAGGGAGGGGGCACTGAAGCTTTCTTT. Amino acid sequence: CASSLQGGGTEAFF.

This clone came up once. The chain employs TRBV19 and TRBJ2-3, with unresolved D. This CDR3 has 15 residues. The germline V gene encodes CDR1 LNHDA and CDR2 SQIVND (reference sequence). Deletions cut 6 bases from V and 0 bases from J, with 13 bases between. The DNA for the CDR3 is TGTGCCAGTAGGGTCGGTTCCCTTAGCACAGATACGCAGTATTTT. Its protein product is CASRVGSLSTDTQYF.

J is TRBJ1-2 and V is TRBV24-1; D uncertain. The CDR3 has 14 amino acids. The V gene lost 4 bases and the J gene lost 1 base, with 9 bases spanning the gap. The germline gives CDR1 KGHDR, CDR2 SFDVKD. The CDR3 region has the DNA TGTGCCACCAGTGACCCGAGATTTAACTATGGCTACACCTTC. Encoded protein: CATSDPRFNYGYTF.

The rearrangement joins TRBV9 to TRBJ2-7, with TRBD1 identical over 8 bases. The germline CDR1 and CDR2 sequences are SGDLS and YYNGEE. The CDR3 is 15 amino acids. J gave up 2 bases and V 5 bases, and 9 bases lay outside the gene matches. CDR3 in amino acids: CASSTGQGTPYEQYF. The CDR3 DNA is TGTGCCAGCAGTACAGGACAGGGCACACCCTACGAGCAGTACTTC.

This chain connects TRBV19 to TRBJ1-5; D not resolved. The ends were cut back, 7 bases at V and 4 bases at J, with 17 bases in the middle. This CDR3 contains 15 residues. From germline, CDR1 is LNHDA and CDR2 SQIVND (reference sequence). For the CDR3, the DNA is TGTGCCAGTACACGGAGGCGTGTTGAGAATCAGCCCCAGCATTTT. Translating it yields CASTRRRVENQPQHF. Full variable domain (outside the CDR3, taken from reference TRBV19 and TRBJ1-5): DGGITQSPKYLFRKEGQNVTLSCEQNLNHDAMYWYRQDPGQGLRLIYYSQIVNDFQKGDIAEGYSVSREKKESFPLTVTSAQKNPTAFYLCASTRRRVENQPQHFGDGTRLSIL.

This chain links TRBV11-2 with TRBJ1-4; no firm D call. Germline CDR1 is SGHAT and CDR2 is FQNNGV. V was pared by 4 bases and J by 8 bases, with 14 bases between. The CDR3 is made up of 14 amino acids. DNA for the CDR3: TGTGCCAGCAGCTCCCCCGGGGTTGGCGAAAAACTGTTTTTT. Protein: CASSSPGVGEKLFF.

The chain recombines TRBV3-1 (or the pseudogene TRBV3-2) with TRBJ1-2, with D maybe TRBD1 (6 bases). Trimming took off 2 bases at V and 7 bases at J, with 8 bases between the two ends. CDR1 is LGHDT, CDR2 YNNKEL, per germline (reference sequence). This CDR3 is built from 12 residues. CDR3 protein: CASSQTQGGYTF. The CDR3 DNA sequence: TGTGCCAGCAGCCAAACACAGGGTGGCTACACCTTC.

The V and J genes are TRBV11-2 and TRBJ2-3; the D gene is possibly TRBD2 (6 bases). The CDR3 is 15 residues long. The V and J ends lost 1 base and 1 base respectively, with 9 bases between them. Per germline, CDR1 SGHAT and CDR2 FQNNGV. CDR3 DNA: TGTGCCAGCAGCTTAGTGCGGGGCCGCACAGATACGCAGTATTTT. This gives the protein CASSLVRGRTDTQYF.

The V call is TRBV2, the J call TRBJ1-1; unclear D gene. The CDR3 loop spans 15 amino acids. Germline values: CDR1 SNHLY, CDR2 FYNNEI. V was pared by 8 bases and J by 5 bases, with 21 bases between. The DNA of the CDR3 is TGTGCCAGCCCCATATCTATCACAGCCCGTACTGAAGCTTTCTTT. Amino acid sequence: CASPISITARTEAFF.

The rearrangement links TRBV15 to TRBJ1-2; the match to TRBD1 covers 10 bases. This CDR3 is built from 15 residues. CDR1 is LNHNV and CDR2 is YYDKDF in the germline V gene (reference sequence). V was pared by 3 bases and J by 7 bases, with 8 bases of the junction left unmatched. In DNA, the CDR3 is TGTGCCACCAGCAGCGGACAGGGGGTTGCGGGTGGCTACACCTTC. The encoded protein is CATSSGQGVAGGYTF.

Concerning this clone itself: The same CDR3 also results from other DNA sequences found in this sample. This chain connects TRBV9 to TRBJ2-7, with 7 bases matching TRBD1. CDR3 length equals 15 residues. Germline V lookup: CDR1 SGDLS, CDR2 YYNGEE. The V and J ends lost 2 bases and 0 bases, in that order; junction bases with no gene match: 5. The CDR3 region has the DNA TGTGCCAGCAGCGTGGGGGACAGCAGCTCCTACGAGCAGTACTTC. Its protein product is CASSVGDSSSYEQYF.

The CDR3 loop is CATGTDWDYGYTF. CDR3 nucleotide sequence: TGCGCCACCGGGACTGACTGGGACTATGGCTACACCTTC. This rearrangement joins TRBV5-1 to TRBJ1-2; TRBD1 is a possible D gene (5 bases). Germline V gene sequence: CDR1 SGHRS, CDR2 YFSETQ. There are 13 residues in the CDR3. Between the trimmed V and J ends, which lost 9 bases and 3 bases, there was a span of 15 bases.

The chain has TRBV4-2 and TRBJ2-1; TRBD2 aligns across 8 bases. This CDR3 has 16 amino acids. The germline V gene has CDR1 LGHNA and CDR2 YNFKEQ. The trim removed 4 bases at V and 0 bases at J, leaving 5 bases unmatched. CDR3 residues: CASSRVAGSSYNEQFF. CDR3 bases: TGTGCCAGCAGCCGGGTAGCGGGGAGCTCCTACAATGAGCAGTTCTTC.

This chain uses TRBV27 with TRBJ2-3; D is perhaps TRBD2 (6 bases). V was trimmed by 11 bases and J by 7 bases, leaving 22 bases between them. Germline V CDR1 and CDR2: MNHEY, SMNVEV (reference sequence). The CDR3 runs to 14 residues. The chain's CDR3 is CAPMVGLSFYTQYF. DNA for the CDR3: TGTGCCCCTATGGTGGGACTTTCCTTTTATACGCAGTATTTT.

The chain recombines TRBV5-4 with TRBJ2-2; 7 bases line up with TRBD1. The CDR3 loop spans 16 amino acids. The germline gives CDR1 SGHNT, CDR2 YYREEE (reference sequence). V was pared by 2 bases and J by 2 bases, with 6 bases of the junction left unmatched. This chain's CDR3 is CASSLVDRDNTGELFF. As DNA, the CDR3 is TGTGCCAGCAGCTTAGTCGACAGGGATAACACCGGGGAGCTGTTTTTT.

The chain joins TRBV6-6 to TRBJ1-4; D remains unclear. CDR3 length: 17 amino acids. Trimming cost V 5 bases and J 0 bases, with 16 bases left between them. The V gene's germline CDR1 is MNHNY and CDR2 SVGAGI (reference sequence). Here the CDR3 reads CASSLSTGTATNEKLFF. CDR3 nucleotide sequence: TGTGCCAGCAGTCTATCAACGGGTACGGCAACTAATGAAAAACTGTTTTTT.

J is TRBJ2-7 and V is TRBV15, with D possibly TRBD1 on 5 matching bases. V gave up 6 bases and J gave up 5 bases, with 5 bases separating them. The CDR3 spans 10 residues. Per the germline V gene, CDR1 is LNHNV and CDR2 is YYDKDF (reference sequence). The CDR3 nucleotides read TGTGCCACCAGAGGGGACGAGCAGTACGTC. This encodes CATRGDEQYV.

This clone was counted only a few times. This rearrangement joins TRBV14 to TRBJ1-3; D possibly corresponds to TRBD1 (5 bases). The CDR3 loop spans 14 amino acids. CDR1 and CDR2 (germline): SGHDN, FVKESK. V was clipped by 5 bases and J by 0 bases, with 8 bases between them. DNA of the CDR3: TGTGCCAGCAGCAGACAGAGCTCTGGAAACACCATATATTTT. It encodes CASSRQSSGNTIYF.

This chain links TRBV19 with TRBJ1-5; 7 bases align to TRBD1. Trimming took 10 bases from V and 9 from J; bases not matched to a gene: 21. Germline V gene lookup returns CDR1 LNHDA and CDR2 SQIVND (reference sequence). The length of the CDR3 is 16 residues. CDR3: CATAPQAGGTHGPQHF. For the CDR3, the DNA is TGTGCCACCGCTCCACAGGCAGGGGGGACCCACGGGCCCCAGCATTTT.

The CDR3 nucleotides are TGCGCCAGCAGTGAAAGACAGGGGCTTACGCAGTATTTT. Residues: CASSERQGLTQYF. V usage is TRBV10-1 and J usage is TRBJ2-3; TRBD1 agrees at 8 bases. The CDR3 length is 13 residues. V was clipped by 3 bases and J by 8 bases; unmatched bases: 4. Germline V gene sequence: CDR1 WNHNN, CDR2 SYGVQD (reference sequence).